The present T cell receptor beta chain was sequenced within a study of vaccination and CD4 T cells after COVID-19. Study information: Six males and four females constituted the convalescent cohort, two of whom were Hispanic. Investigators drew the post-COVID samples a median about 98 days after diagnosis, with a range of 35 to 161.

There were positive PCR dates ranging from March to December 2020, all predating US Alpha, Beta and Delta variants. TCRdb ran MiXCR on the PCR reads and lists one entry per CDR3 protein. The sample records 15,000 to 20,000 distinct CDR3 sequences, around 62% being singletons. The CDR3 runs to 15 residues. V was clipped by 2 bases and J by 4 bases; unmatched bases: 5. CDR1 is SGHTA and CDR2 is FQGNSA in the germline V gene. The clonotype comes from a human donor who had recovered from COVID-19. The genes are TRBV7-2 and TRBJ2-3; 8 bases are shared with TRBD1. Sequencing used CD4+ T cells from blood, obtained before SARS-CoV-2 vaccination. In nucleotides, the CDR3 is TGTGCCAGCAGCTTAACTCAGGGGGCCTCAGATACGCAGTATTTT. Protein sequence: CASSLTQGASDTQYF.